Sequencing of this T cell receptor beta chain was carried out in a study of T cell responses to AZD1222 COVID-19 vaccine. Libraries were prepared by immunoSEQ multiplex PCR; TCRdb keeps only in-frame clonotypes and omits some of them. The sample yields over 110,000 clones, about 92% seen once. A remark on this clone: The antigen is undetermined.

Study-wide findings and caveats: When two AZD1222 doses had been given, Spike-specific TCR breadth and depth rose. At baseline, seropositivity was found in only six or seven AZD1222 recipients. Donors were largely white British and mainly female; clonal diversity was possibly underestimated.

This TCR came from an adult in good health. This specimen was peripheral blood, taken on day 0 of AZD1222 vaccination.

In DNA form, the CDR3 reads TGTGCCTGCCCCGGACCCTCCTATGGCTACACCTTC. Amino acid sequence: CACPGPSYGYTF. This chain uses TRBV2 with TRBJ1-2; D uncertain. The germline V gene has CDR1 SNHLY and CDR2 FYNNEI. The CDR3 is made up of 12 amino acids. V lost 11 bases and J lost 4, with 14 bases in between.